The entry that follows covers one TCR beta chain sequence. These data belong to a study of cytomegalovirus exposure and HLA in healthy donors. V dropped 0 bases and J dropped 0 bases, with 5 bases sitting between them. In germline, CDR1 is SGDLS, CDR2 YYNGEE. This CDR3 comprises 14 residues. PCR amplification relied on 60 Vbeta primers (plus 13 Jbeta primers). Libraries were prepared by immunoSEQ multiplex PCR; TCRdb keeps only in-frame clonotypes and omits some of them. Of some 140,000 clones in the sample, approximately 80% are singletons; the top ten hold around 3.1%. This TCR came from a middle-aged man in good health and CMV-seronegative. The specimen sequenced was PBMCs. This chain connects TRBV9 to TRBJ2-3; no firm D call. The CDR3 is CASSVVGSTDTQYF. Written as DNA, the CDR3 is TGTGCCAGCAGCGTAGTCGGGAGCACAGATACGCAGTATTTT.